This entry concerns a single TCR beta chain. Its cognate antigen is unknown. These data originate in a study of T cells in Graves' hyperthyroidism and ophthalmopathy. TCR beta CDR3 regions were amplified from RNA transcripts. RT-PCR in the first round (using the HTBI primer set) targeted the TCR CDR3. One entry per CDR3 protein results from TCRdb running MiXCR on the multiplex PCR reads. The sample includes approximately 700,000 distinct CDR3 sequences, less than 45% of them seen just once. Study outcomes and limitations: Also found in blood were most expanded thyroid clonotypes above 0.001.

With 1 base removed from V and 2 bases from J, the gap between germline ends came to 12 bases. Germline loops: CDR1 SEHNR, CDR2 FQNEAQ (reference sequence). CDR3 length equals 16 residues. Sequencing was carried out using peripheral blood or thyroid tissue (not recorded which). J is TRBJ1-5 and V is TRBV7-9, with unresolved D. The receptor was isolated from an adult man with Graves' disease, either hyperthyroidism or ophthalmopathy (not recorded which). The CDR3 sequence: CASSLGGPGRNQPQHF. CDR3 sequence (DNA): TGTGCCAGCAGCTTAGGCGGGCCAGGCCGCAATCAGCCCCAGCATTTT.